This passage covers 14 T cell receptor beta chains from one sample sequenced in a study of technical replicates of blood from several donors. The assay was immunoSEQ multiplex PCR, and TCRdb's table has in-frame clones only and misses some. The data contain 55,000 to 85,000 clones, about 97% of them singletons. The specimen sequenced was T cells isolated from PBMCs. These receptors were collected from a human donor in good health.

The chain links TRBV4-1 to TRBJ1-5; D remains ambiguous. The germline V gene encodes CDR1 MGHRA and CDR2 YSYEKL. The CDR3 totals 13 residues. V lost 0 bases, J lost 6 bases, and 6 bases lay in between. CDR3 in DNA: TGCGCCAGCAGCCAAGATCATGTTCAGCCCCAGCATTTT. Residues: CASSQDHVQPQHF.

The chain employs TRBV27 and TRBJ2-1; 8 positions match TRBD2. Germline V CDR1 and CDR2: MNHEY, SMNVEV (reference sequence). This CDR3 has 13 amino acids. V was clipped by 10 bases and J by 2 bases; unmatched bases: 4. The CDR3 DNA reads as TGTGCCACCCAGCGGGAGCCCTACAATGAGCAGTTCTTC. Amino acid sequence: CATQREPYNEQFF.

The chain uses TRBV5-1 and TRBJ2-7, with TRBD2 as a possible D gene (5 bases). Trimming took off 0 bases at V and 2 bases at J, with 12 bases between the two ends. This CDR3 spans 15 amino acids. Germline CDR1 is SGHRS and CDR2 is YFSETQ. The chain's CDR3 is CASSLEPGSAYEQYF. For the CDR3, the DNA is TGCGCCAGCAGCTTGGAGCCGGGTAGCGCCTACGAGCAGTACTTC.

DNA of the CDR3: TGTGCCAGCAGCTTCCTGCCGGGACAGGGTAGCAATCAGCCCCAGCATTTT. This translates into CASSFLPGQGSNQPQHF. This chain links TRBV5-4 with TRBJ1-5; the match to TRBD1 covers 9 bases. Germline CDR1 and CDR2: SGHNT and YYREEE (reference sequence). Trimming removed 2 bases from V and 0 bases from J; junction bases left unmatched: 6. CDR3 size: 17 residues.

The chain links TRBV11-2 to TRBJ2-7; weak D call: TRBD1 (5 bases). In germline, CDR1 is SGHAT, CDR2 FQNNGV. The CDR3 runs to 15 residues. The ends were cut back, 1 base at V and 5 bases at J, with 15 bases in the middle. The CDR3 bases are TGTGCCAGCAGCTTAGTGGTAGGGGCCCTAAACGAGCAGTACTTC. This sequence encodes CASSLVVGALNEQYF.

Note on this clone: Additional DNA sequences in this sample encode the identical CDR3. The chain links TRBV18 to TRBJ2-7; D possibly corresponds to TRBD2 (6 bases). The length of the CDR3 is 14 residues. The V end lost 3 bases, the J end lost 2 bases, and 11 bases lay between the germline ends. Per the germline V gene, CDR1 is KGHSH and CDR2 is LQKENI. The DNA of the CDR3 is TGTGCCAGCTCACCCCCGGGAGTCCCCTACGAGCAGTACTTC. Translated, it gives CASSPPGVPYEQYF.

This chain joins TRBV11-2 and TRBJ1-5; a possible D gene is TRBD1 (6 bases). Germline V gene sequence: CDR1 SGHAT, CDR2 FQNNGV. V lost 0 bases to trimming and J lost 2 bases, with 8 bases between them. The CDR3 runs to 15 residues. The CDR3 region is CASSLEAGGNQPQHF. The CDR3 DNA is TGTGCCAGCAGCTTAGAGGCAGGGGGCAATCAGCCCCAGCATTTT.

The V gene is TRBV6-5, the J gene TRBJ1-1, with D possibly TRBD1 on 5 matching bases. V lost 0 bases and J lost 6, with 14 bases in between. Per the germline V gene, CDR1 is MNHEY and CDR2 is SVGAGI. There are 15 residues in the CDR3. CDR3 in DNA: TGTGCCAGCAGTTACTCGCTAGGGGTCGCGGCTGAAGCTTTCTTT. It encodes CASSYSLGVAAEAFF.

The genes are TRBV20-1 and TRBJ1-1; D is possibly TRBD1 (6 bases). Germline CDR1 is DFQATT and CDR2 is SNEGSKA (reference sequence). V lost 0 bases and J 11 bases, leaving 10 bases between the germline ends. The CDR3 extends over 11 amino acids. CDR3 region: CSARDDRRAFF. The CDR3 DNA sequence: TGCAGTGCTAGAGATGACAGGAGGGCTTTCTTT.

CDR3 in amino acids: CASSVAGEVPYEQYF. CDR3 in DNA: TGTGCCAGCAGTGTGGCGGGAGAGGTTCCCTACGAGCAGTACTTC. The chain has TRBV6-5 and TRBJ2-7; 7 bases are a match to TRBD2. Germline lookup yields CDR1 MNHEY and CDR2 SVGAGI. After removal of 5 bases from V and 2 bases from J, the junction contained 9 bases not matched to a gene. The CDR3 covers 15 residues.

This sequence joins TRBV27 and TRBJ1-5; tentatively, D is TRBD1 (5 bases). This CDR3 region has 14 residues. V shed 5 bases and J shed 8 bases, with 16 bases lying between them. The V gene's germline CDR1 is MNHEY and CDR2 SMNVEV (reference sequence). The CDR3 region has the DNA TGTGCCAGCAGTCCCAGGGCGGTGAGAGAGCCCCAGCATTTT. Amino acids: CASSPRAVREPQHF.

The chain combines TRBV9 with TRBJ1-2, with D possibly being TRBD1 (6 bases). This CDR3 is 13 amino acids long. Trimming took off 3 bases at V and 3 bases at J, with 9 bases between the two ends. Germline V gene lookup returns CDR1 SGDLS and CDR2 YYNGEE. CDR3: CASSASGDYGYTF. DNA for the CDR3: TGTGCCAGCAGCGCATCAGGGGACTATGGCTACACCTTC. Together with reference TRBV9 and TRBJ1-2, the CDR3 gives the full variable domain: DSGVTQTPKHLITATGQRVTLRCSPRSGDLSVYWYQQSLDQGLQFLIQYYNGEERAKGNILERFSAQQFPDLHSELNLSSLELGDSALYFCASSASGDYGYTFGSGTRLTVV.

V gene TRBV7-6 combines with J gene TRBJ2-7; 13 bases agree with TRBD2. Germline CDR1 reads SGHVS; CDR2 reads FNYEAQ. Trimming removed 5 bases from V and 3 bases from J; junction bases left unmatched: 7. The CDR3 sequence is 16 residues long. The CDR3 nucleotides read TGTGCCAGCAGCCCTAGGACTAGCGGGAGCCTCTACGAGCAGTACTTC. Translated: CASSPRTSGSLYEQYF.

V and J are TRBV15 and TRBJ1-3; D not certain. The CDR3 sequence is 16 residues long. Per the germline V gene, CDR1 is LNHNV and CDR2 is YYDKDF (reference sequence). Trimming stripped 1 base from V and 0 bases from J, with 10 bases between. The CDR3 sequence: CATSRGQPNSGNTIYF. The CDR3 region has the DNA TGTGCCACCAGCAGAGGACAACCTAACTCTGGAAACACCATATATTTT.